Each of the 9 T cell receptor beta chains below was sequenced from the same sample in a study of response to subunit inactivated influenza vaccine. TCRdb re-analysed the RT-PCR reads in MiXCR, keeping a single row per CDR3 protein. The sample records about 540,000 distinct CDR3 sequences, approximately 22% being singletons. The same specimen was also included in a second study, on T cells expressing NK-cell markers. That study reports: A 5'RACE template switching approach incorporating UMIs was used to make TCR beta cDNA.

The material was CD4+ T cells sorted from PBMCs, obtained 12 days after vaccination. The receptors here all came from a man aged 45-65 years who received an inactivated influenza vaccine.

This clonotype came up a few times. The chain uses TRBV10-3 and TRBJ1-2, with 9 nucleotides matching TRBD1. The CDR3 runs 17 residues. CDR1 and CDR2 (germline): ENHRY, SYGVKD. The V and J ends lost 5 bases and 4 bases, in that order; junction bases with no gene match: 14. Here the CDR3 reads CAISPGTGKEGGYGYTF. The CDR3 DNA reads TGTGCCATCAGTCCCGGGACAGGGAAGGAAGGCGGCTATGGCTACACCTTC.

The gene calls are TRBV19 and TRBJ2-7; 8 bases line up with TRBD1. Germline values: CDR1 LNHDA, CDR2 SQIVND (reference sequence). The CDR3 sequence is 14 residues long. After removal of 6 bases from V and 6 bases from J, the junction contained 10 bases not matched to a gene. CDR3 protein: CASSRQGLAGEQYF. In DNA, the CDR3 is TGTGCCAGTAGCCGACAGGGGTTGGCGGGCGAGCAGTACTTC.

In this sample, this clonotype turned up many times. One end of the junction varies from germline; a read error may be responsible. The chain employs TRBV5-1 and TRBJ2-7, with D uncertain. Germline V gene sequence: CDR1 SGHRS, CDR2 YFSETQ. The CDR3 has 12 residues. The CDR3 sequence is CASSLVRSEQYF. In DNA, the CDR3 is TGTGCCAGCAGCTTAGTTAGGTCCGAGCAGTACTTC.

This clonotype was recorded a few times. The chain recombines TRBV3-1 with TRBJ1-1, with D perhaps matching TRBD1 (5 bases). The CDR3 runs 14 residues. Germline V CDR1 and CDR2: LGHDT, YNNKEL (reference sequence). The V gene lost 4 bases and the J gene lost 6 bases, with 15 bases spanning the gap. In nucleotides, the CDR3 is TGTGCCAGCAGCCTAGAAGGCGGGGGAGCTGAAGCTTTCTTT. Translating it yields CASSLEGGGAEAFF.

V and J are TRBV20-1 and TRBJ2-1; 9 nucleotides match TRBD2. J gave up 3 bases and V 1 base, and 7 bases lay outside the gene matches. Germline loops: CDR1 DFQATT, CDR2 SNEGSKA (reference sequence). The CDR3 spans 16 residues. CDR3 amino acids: CSARVPRGGRYNEQFF. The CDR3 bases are TGCAGTGCTAGAGTCCCGCGGGGGGGCCGCTACAATGAGCAGTTCTTC.

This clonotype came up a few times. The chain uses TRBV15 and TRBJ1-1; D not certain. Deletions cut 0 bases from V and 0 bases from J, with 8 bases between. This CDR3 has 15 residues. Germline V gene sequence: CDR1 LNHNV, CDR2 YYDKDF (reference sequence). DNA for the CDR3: TGTGCCACCAGCAGAGATAGATGGGTGAACACTGAAGCTTTCTTT. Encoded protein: CATSRDRWVNTEAFF.

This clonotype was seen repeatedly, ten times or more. In DNA form, the CDR3 reads TGCGCCAGCAGCTTGGGGCCCGGAGAGGATACGCAGTATTTT. It encodes CASSLGPGEDTQYF. The chain employs TRBV5-1 and TRBJ2-3; D is unresolved. V lost 0 bases and J lost 6, with 11 bases in between. This CDR3 is built from 14 residues. In germline, CDR1 is SGHRS, CDR2 YFSETQ. The entire variable domain, with the rest obtained from reference TRBV5-1 and TRBJ2-3, is as follows: KAGVTQTPRYLIKTRGQQVTLSCSPISGHRSVSWYQQTPGQGLQFLFEYFSETQRNKGNFPGRFSGRQFSNSRSEMNVSTLELGDSALYLCASSLGPGEDTQYFGPGTRLTVL.

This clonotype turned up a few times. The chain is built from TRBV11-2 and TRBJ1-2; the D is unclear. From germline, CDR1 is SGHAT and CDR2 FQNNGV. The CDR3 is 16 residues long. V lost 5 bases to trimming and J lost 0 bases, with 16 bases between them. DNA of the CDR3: TGTGCCAGCAGCGGTTGGGAGAAAAAAGCTAACTATGGCTACACCTTC. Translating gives CASSGWEKKANYGYTF. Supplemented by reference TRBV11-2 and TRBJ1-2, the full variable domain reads EAGVAQSPRYKIIEKRQSVAFWCNPISGHATLYWYQQILGQGPKLLIQFQNNGVVDDSQLPKDRFSAERLKGVDSTLKIQPAKLEDSAVYLCASSGWEKKANYGYTFGSGTRLTVV.

The CDR3 is CARVTGRLHYEQYF. The CDR3 DNA is TGTGCCAGGGTCACGGGGCGACTACACTACGAGCAGTACTTC. The genes are TRBV6-2 or TRBV6-3 and TRBJ2-7; D is perhaps TRBD1 or TRBD2 (5 bases each). The CDR3 contains 14 residues. Germline V gene sequence: CDR1 MNHEY, CDR2 SVGEGT. V gave up 9 bases and J gave up 3 bases, with 18 bases separating them.